This T cell receptor beta chain comes out of a study of control samples from healthy donors and cancer patients. Only in-frame clones appear in the TCRdb table, and some are missing; sequencing was by immunoSEQ multiplex PCR. This sample yields 150,000 or so clones, of which roughly 90% are seen a single time; 2% to 2.5% belongs to the top ten. This CDR3 comprises 18 residues. V dropped 0 bases and J dropped 6; count of bases not matched to a gene: 11. Germline V gene data show CDR1 as SGHDT and CDR2 as YYEEEE. The chain links TRBV5-6 to TRBJ1-4, with 10 bases identical to TRBD1. The receptor was derived from a woman in her 50s in good health. Sample: blood. The CDR3 is CASSLAGGAGTGDEKLFF. In DNA form, the CDR3 reads TGTGCCAGCAGCTTGGCCGGGGGAGCCGGGACAGGGGATGAAAAACTGTTTTTT. Based on the CDR3 plus reference TRBV5-6 and TRBJ1-4, the full variable domain is DAGVTQSPTHLIKTRGQQVTLRCSPKSGHDTVSWYQQALGQGPQFIFQYYEEEERQRGNFPDRFSGHQFPNYSSELNVNALLLGDSALYLCASSLAGGAGTGDEKLFFGSGTQLSVL.